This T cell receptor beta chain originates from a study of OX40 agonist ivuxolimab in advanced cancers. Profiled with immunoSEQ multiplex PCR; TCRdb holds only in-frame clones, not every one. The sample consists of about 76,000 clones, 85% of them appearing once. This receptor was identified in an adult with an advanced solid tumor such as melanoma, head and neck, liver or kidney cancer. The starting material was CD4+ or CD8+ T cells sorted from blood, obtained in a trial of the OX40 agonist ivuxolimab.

The CDR3 is CAWSVGREGPNEQFF. In nucleotides, the CDR3 is TGTGCCTGGAGCGTGGGGCGGGAGGGCCCCAATGAGCAGTTCTTC. The chain has TRBV30 and TRBJ2-1, with TRBD2 identical over 9 bases. The CDR3 extends over 15 amino acids. V was clipped by 3 bases and J by 6 bases; unmatched bases: 9. CDR1 and CDR2 from the germline V gene are GTSNPN and SVGIG (reference sequence).